This T cell receptor beta chain appears in the sequencing data of a study of T cells in Graves' hyperthyroidism and ophthalmopathy. Study in general: Peripheral blood was secured at the point of initial diagnosis, before any treatment.

RNA transcripts served as the template for amplifying TCR beta CDR3 regions. HTBI primers were used for first-round RT-PCR of the TCR CDR3. TCRdb used MiXCR to reprocess the multiplex PCR reads, holding one entry per CDR3 protein. This sample has around 720,000 distinct CDR3 sequences, with around 40% found just once. Germline V CDR1 and CDR2: SGHTA, FQGNSA. The germline V and J ends were trimmed by 5 bases and 7 bases, with 15 bases remaining between them. This CDR3 is built from 13 residues. Sequencing was done on a sample of blood. This receptor was identified in a woman aged 40 to 50 with Graves' hyperthyroidism. This chain links TRBV7-2 with TRBJ2-7; tentative D call: TRBD2 (7 bases). The DNA of the CDR3 is TGTGCCAGCAGCGAGGGGGGGCTTGGGGAGCAGTACTTC. This encodes CASSEGGLGEQYF.